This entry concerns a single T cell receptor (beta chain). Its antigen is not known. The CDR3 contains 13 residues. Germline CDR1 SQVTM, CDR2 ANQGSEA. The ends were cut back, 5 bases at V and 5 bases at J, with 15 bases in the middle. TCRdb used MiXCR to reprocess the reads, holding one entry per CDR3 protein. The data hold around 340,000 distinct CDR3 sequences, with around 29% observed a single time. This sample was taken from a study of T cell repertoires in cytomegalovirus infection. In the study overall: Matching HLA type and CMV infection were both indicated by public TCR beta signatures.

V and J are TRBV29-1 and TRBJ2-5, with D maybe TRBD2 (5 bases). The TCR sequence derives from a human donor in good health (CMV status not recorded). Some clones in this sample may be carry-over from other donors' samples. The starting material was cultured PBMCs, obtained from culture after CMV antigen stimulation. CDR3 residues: CSVRTGFGETQYF. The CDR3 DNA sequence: TGCAGCGTTCGGACGGGATTTGGGGAGACCCAGTACTTC.